Following are 20 T cell receptor beta chains from one sample sequenced in a study of long-term antiretroviral therapy in people with HIV. Researchers ran immunoSEQ v3.0 at survey level. TCRdb keeps only in-frame clones here, not all; method: immunoSEQ multiplex PCR. In the table there are under 30,000 clones, roughly nine tenths of which are singletons. The specimen was unsorted PBMCs, collected 5 years before starting antiretroviral therapy. The receptor set was obtained from a man aged 50 to 60 with HIV.

This clone is medium-sized by share. The V call is TRBV29-1, the J call TRBJ1-1; unclear D gene. The V end was cut by 2 bases, the J end by 1 base, with 8 bases between. The CDR3 spans 13 residues. The germline V gene has CDR1 SQVTM and CDR2 ANQGSEA. CDR3 nucleotide sequence: TGCAGCGTTGAATATGGTGGGAACACTGAAGCTTTCTTT. Translation: CSVEYGGNTEAFF.

This chain connects TRBV11-2 to TRBJ2-3; D unclear. Germline CDR1 reads SGHAT; CDR2 reads FQNNGV. CDR3 length equals 14 residues. With 5 bases removed from V and 3 bases from J, the gap between germline ends came to 12 bases. The CDR3 DNA reads TGTGCCAGCAGCGCTCAGTTGGGGACAGATACGCAGTATTTT. Translation: CASSAQLGTDTQYF.

The chain recombines TRBV7-2 with TRBJ2-1; TRBD1 matches at 8 bases. Germline-derived CDR1 and CDR2 are SGHTA and FQGNSA. The CDR3 is 15 amino acids. The V gene end was trimmed by 4 bases and the J gene end by 4 bases; junction bases not matched to a gene: 6. In DNA, the CDR3 is TGTGCCAGCAGCTCCCGGGACAGGATATACAATGAGCAGTTCTTC. Translating gives CASSSRDRIYNEQFF. Looking up the rest from reference TRBV7-2 and TRBJ2-1 gives the full variable domain: GAGVSQSPSNKVTEKGKDVELRCDPISGHTALYWYRQSLGQGLEFLIYFQGNSAPDKSGLPSDRFSAERTGGSVSTLTIQRTQQEDSAVYLCASSSRDRIYNEQFFGPGTRLTVL.

The gene calls are TRBV5-5 and TRBJ1-2; 7 bases line up with TRBD1. The CDR3 contains 16 residues. The trim removed 1 base at V and 8 bases at J, leaving 14 bases unmatched. Germline CDR1 reads SGHKS; CDR2 reads YYEKEE (reference sequence). The chain's CDR3 is CASSLSSPWGQYGYTF. The CDR3 coding sequence is TGTGCCAGCAGCTTGTCGTCCCCCTGGGGACAGTACGGCTACACCTTC.

This rearrangement joins TRBV5-6 to TRBJ2-7; no clear D. The germline CDR1 and CDR2 sequences are SGHDT and YYEEEE. Deletions cut 4 bases from V and 2 bases from J, with 16 bases between. There are 15 residues in the CDR3. The CDR3 DNA reads as TGTGCCAGCAGCCCGGCCATCGCGGTTACCTACGAGCAGTACTTC. Amino acids: CASSPAIAVTYEQYF.

This rearrangement joins TRBV15 to TRBJ2-7; 12 nucleotides match TRBD2. V was clipped by 1 base and J by 5 bases; unmatched bases: 6. The CDR3 covers 16 residues. Germline-derived CDR1 and CDR2 are LNHNV and YYDKDF (reference sequence). As DNA, the CDR3 is TGTGCCACCAGCAGAGCCGGACTAGCGGGGATCAACGAGCAGTACTTC. Translation gives CATSRAGLAGINEQYF.

The table lists this clone with a count of one. The gene calls are TRBV6-1 and TRBJ1-1; D is ambiguous. This CDR3 is 13 amino acids long. Per germline, CDR1 MNHNS and CDR2 SASEGT. The V and J ends lost 1 base and 0 bases respectively, with 3 bases between them. The CDR3 sequence: CASSEVLNTEAFF. The CDR3 bases are TGTGCCAGCAGTGAAGTCTTGAACACTGAAGCTTTCTTT.

The CDR3 here is CASSEPGDNEQFF. The DNA of the CDR3 is TGTGCCAGCAGTGAACCAGGGGACAATGAGCAGTTCTTC. The chain recombines TRBV25-1 with TRBJ2-1, with D tentatively TRBD1 (6 bases). This CDR3 contains 13 residues. The V and J ends lost 2 bases and 5 bases respectively, with 7 bases between them. Germline V gene lookup returns CDR1 MGHDK and CDR2 SYGVNS.

The V and J genes are TRBV5-1 and TRBJ2-1; tentatively, D is TRBD2 (5 bases). This CDR3 has 14 residues. Deletions cut 0 bases from V and 5 bases from J, with 9 bases between. CDR1 and CDR2 (germline): SGHRS, YFSETQ. In nucleotides, the CDR3 is TGCGCCAGCAGCTTGGAGCGGAATGACAATGAGCAGTTCTTC. Its translation: CASSLERNDNEQFF.

V and J are TRBV29-1 and TRBJ2-5; perhaps TRBD1 as D (5 bases). Germline V gene sequence: CDR1 SQVTM, CDR2 ANQGSEA. With 1 base removed from V and 10 bases from J, the gap between germline ends came to 13 bases. The CDR3 is 12 amino acids. The CDR3 sequence: CSVEVPQGNQYF. The CDR3 bases are TGCAGCGTTGAAGTCCCGCAGGGCAACCAGTACTTC.

The genes are TRBV5-5 and TRBJ2-7; tentatively, D is TRBD2 (6 bases). The CDR3 consists of 15 residues. Per the germline V gene, CDR1 is SGHKS and CDR2 is YYEKEE (reference sequence). V lost 5 bases and J 2 bases, leaving 17 bases between the germline ends. As DNA, the CDR3 is TGTGCCAGCAGGGGGGGATGGGACGGGGCCTACGAGCAGTACTTC. The encoded protein is CASRGGWDGAYEQYF.

The V gene is TRBV9, the J gene TRBJ2-7, with D unresolved. V was cut by 3 bases and J by 3 bases, with 4 bases left in between. This CDR3 spans 11 amino acids. Looked up from germline, CDR1 is SGDLS and CDR2 is YYNGEE. The CDR3 loop is CASSGDYEQYF. As DNA, the CDR3 is TGTGCCAGCAGCGGGGACTACGAGCAGTACTTC.

A single count supports this clone. The chain employs TRBV19 and TRBJ2-3, with D maybe TRBD2 (5 bases). V lost 5 bases and J 4 bases, leaving 7 bases between the germline ends. The CDR3 runs to 12 residues. The germline V gene encodes CDR1 LNHDA and CDR2 SQIVND (reference sequence). The DNA of the CDR3 is TGTGCCAGTAGTCGAGGGTCAGATACGCAGTATTTT. It encodes CASSRGSDTQYF. The variable domain in full, with the rest retrieved from reference TRBV19 and TRBJ2-3, is DGGITQSPKYLFRKEGQNVTLSCEQNLNHDAMYWYRQDPGQGLRLIYYSQIVNDFQKGDIAEGYSVSREKKESFPLTVTSAQKNPTAFYLCASSRGSDTQYFGPGTRLTVL.

V gene TRBV7-8 combines with J gene TRBJ2-1, with D unresolved. This CDR3 is 16 amino acids long. V was cut by 5 bases and J by 0 bases, with 14 bases left in between. Germline V gene sequence: CDR1 SGHVS, CDR2 FQNEAQ. CDR3 sequence reads: CASSPLVMSSYNEQFF. CDR3 nucleotides: TGTGCCAGCAGCCCCCTTGTGATGAGCTCCTACAATGAGCAGTTCTTC.

The genes are TRBV7-9 and TRBJ1-2; 7 bases are a match to TRBD1. The V segment lost 3 bases and the J segment 5 bases; nucleotides outside the gene matches: 3. The length of the CDR3 is 13 residues. CDR1 is SEHNR, CDR2 FQNEAQ, per germline (reference sequence). The CDR3 nucleotides read TGTGCCAGCAGCTTCACAGGGGATTATGGCTACACCTTC. It is translated as CASSFTGDYGYTF.

The chain combines TRBV5-4 with TRBJ2-4; 7 nucleotides agree with TRBD2. V shed 3 bases, J shed 6 bases, and the junction held 18 bases outside the gene matches. The CDR3 extends over 18 amino acids. Germline CDR1 is SGHNT and CDR2 is YYREEE (reference sequence). CDR3 protein: CASSWNGASGLIGNIQYF. CDR3 DNA: TGTGCCAGCAGCTGGAACGGGGCTAGCGGTCTTATTGGAAACATTCAGTACTTC.

The genes are TRBV28 and TRBJ1-1; D may be TRBD1 (5 bases). Germline CDR1 is MDHEN and CDR2 is SYDVKM. The CDR3 has 14 residues. The V end lost 8 bases, the J end lost 0 bases, and 13 bases lay between the germline ends. CDR3 sequence (DNA): TGTGCCAGCCGGCAGGGAGGGATGAACACTGAAGCTTTCTTT. Protein product: CASRQGGMNTEAFF.

This chain links TRBV28 with TRBJ2-5; 7 positions match TRBD2. CDR3 length: 16 residues. Germline lookup yields CDR1 MDHEN and CDR2 SYDVKM. V shed 2 bases and J 0 bases; nucleotides not matched to a gene: 6. CDR3 sequence reads: CASSLAGGTYQETQYF. CDR3 DNA sequence: TGTGCCAGCAGTTTAGCCGGGGGGACGTACCAAGAGACCCAGTACTTC.

The CDR3 spells CASSLSREGGGYGYTF. In DNA, the CDR3 is TGTGCCAGCAGTTTATCGCGAGAGGGGGGCGGCTATGGCTACACCTTC. The chain combines TRBV28 with TRBJ1-2; maybe TRBD1 (6 bases). The germline V gene encodes CDR1 MDHEN and CDR2 SYDVKM. V dropped 1 base and J dropped 4 bases, with 16 bases sitting between them. CDR3 length: 16 residues.

The chain has TRBV5-4 and TRBJ2-7; tentative D call: TRBD1 (6 bases). The germline CDR1 and CDR2 sequences are SGHNT and YYREEE (reference sequence). This CDR3 contains 13 residues. Trimming took 4 bases from V and 7 from J, leaving 15 bases between them. The CDR3 here is CASSARQAGEQYF. In DNA, the CDR3 is TGTGCCAGCAGCGCCCGACAGGCTGGTGAGCAGTACTTC.